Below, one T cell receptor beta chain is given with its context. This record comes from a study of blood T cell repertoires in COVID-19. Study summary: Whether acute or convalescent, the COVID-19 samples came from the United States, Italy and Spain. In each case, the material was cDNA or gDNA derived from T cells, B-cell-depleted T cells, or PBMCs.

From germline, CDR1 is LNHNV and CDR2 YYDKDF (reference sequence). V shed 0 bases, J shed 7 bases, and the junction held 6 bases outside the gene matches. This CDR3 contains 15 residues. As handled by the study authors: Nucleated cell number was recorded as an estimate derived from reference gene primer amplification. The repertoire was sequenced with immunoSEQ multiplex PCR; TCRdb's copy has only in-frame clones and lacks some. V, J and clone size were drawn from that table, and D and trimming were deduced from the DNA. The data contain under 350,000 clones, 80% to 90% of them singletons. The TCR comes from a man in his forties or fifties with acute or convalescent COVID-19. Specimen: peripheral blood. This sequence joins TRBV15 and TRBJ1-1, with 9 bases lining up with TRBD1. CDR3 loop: CATSRDLQGAVEAFF. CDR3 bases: TGTGCCACCAGCAGAGATTTACAGGGGGCAGTTGAAGCTTTCTTT.